The T cell receptor (beta chain) described here comes from a study of radiotherapy plus CTLA-4 blockade in lung cancer. Data came from immunoSEQ multiplex PCR; TCRdb stores just in-frame clones and leaves some out. Found here are around 45,000 clones, approximately 90% of them singletons; the top ten hold around 7.6%. This CDR3 comprises 14 residues. The germline CDR1 and CDR2 sequences are SGHRS and YFSETQ. The ends were cut back, 0 bases at V and 6 bases at J, with 13 bases in the middle. Regarding this clone: Other DNA variants within this sample encode the same CDR3.

The clonotype originates from a human donor with non-small cell lung cancer whose response to radiotherapy plus ipilimumab could not be evaluated. The chain is built from TRBV5-1 and TRBJ2-7; no firm D call. The source material was peripheral blood, sampled from a patient treated with radiotherapy plus ipilimumab. The CDR3 sequence is CASSLEVSSGEQYF. For the CDR3, the DNA is TGCGCCAGCAGCTTGGAGGTATCGTCGGGCGAGCAGTACTTC.